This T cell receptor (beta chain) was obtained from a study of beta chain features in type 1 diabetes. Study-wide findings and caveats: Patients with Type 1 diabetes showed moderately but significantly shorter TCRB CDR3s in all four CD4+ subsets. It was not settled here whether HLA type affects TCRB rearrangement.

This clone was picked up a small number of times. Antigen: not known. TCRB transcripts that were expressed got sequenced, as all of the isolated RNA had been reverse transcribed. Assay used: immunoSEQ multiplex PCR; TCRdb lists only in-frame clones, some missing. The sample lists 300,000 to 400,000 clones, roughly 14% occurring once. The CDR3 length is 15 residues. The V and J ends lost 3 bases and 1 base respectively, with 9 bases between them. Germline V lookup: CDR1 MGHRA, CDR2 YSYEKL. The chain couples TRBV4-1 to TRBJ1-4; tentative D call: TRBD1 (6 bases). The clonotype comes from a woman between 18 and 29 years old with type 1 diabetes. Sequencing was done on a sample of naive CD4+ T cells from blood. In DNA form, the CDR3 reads TGCGCCAGCAGCCACCTAGGGGGAACTAATGAAAAACTGTTTTTT. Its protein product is CASSHLGGTNEKLFF.